The rows below give T cell receptor beta chains drawn from one sample of a study of T cell changes during pregnancy in multiple sclerosis. The method was immunoSEQ multiplex PCR; TCRdb's version includes in-frame clones alone and lacks a portion of them. Altogether 50,000 to 60,000 clones are present, 89% being singletons, with the ten largest covering roughly 1.8%. Source: peripheral blood, taken after pregnancy. Every receptor here comes from a female donor with multiple sclerosis, enrolled in a pregnancy study. CDR3s include the opening cysteine and the closing phenylalanine or tryptophan. D genes are given only for firm matches. Rows may omit the clone size; those that give it use once, few, many or a size class.

v_call	cdr3_length	d_call	clone_size	j_call	cdr3_nt	cdr3_aa
TRBV6-1	16	TRBD2	.	TRBJ2-3	TGTGCCAGCAGTGGAAAACTAGCGGGGGTGGCAGATACGCAGTATTTT	CASSGKLAGVADTQYF
TRBV6-1	13	.	.	TRBJ1-2	TGTGCCAGCAGGGAGATCCTTAACTATGGCTACACCTTC	CASREILNYGYTF
TRBV6-1	14	TRBD2	.	TRBJ2-3	TGTGCCAGCAAAAGCCTAGCGGCCACAGATACGCAGTATTTT	CASKSLAATDTQYF
TRBV28	14	TRBD2	.	TRBJ2-4	TGTGCCAGCAGTTTAAGCGGGGGGCCCGGCATTCAGTACTTC	CASSLSGGPGIQYF
TRBV4-2	15	TRBD2	.	TRBJ2-1	TGTGCCAGCAGCCCCAGCGGGGACTCCTACAATGAGCAGTTCTTC	CASSPSGDSYNEQFF
TRBV30	14	.	.	TRBJ2-5	TGTGCCTGGAGTGTACTAGCAGCCTATGAGGCCCAGTACTTC	CAWSVLAAYEAQYF
TRBV7-6	13	.	.	TRBJ2-5	TGTGCCAGCAGCTTTGGGCCAGAAGAGACCCAGTACTTC	CASSFGPEETQYF
TRBV5-8	15	.	.	TRBJ1-3	TGTGCCAGCAGCCTTTACTGGACACTTGGAAACACCATATATTTT	CASSLYWTLGNTIYF
TRBV18	16	TRBD1	.	TRBJ2-2	TGTGCCAGCTCACAGGGACAGGGATTGAACACCGGGGAGCTGTTTTTT	CASSQGQGLNTGELFF
TRBV10-3	16	TRBD1	.	TRBJ2-2	TGTGCCATCAGTGAGCCGGGACAGGGCTTCACCGGGGAGCTGTTTTTT	CAISEPGQGFTGELFF
TRBV2	12	.	.	TRBJ2-3	TGTGCCAGCAGTGTTGCGCGAGATACGCAGTATTTT	CASSVARDTQYF
TRBV7-8	15	TRBD1	.	TRBJ1-3	TGTGCCAGCAGCTTAGTACAGGGGCTAGGAAACACCATATATTTT	CASSLVQGLGNTIYF
TRBV5-8	11	.	.	TRBJ1-1	TGTGCCAGCAGCTTTGGTAGAGAAGCTTTCTTT	CASSFGREAFF
TRBV6-6	14	TRBD2	.	TRBJ2-1	TGTGCCAGCAGCCAGGCGGGGGATGGCAATGAGCAGTTCTTC	CASSQAGDGNEQFF
TRBV11-3	14	TRBD2	.	TRBJ2-5	TGTGCCAGCAGCTTCGGGGGGGACCAAGAGACCCAGTACTTC	CASSFGGDQETQYF
TRBV5-1	13	TRBD1	.	TRBJ1-5	TGCGCCAGCAGCTTGATTCCACAGGGGGAGGAGCATTTT	CASSLIPQGEEHF
TRBV5-1	13	TRBD1	.	TRBJ2-7	TGCGCCAGCAGCTTTGGACAGGTTGGCGAGCAGTACTTC	CASSFGQVGEQYF
TRBV5-4	16	TRBD1	.	TRBJ1-6	TGTGCCAGCAGCTTGAGGGCGGGACAGGGAGGTTCACCCCTCCACTTT	CASSLRAGQGGSPLHF
TRBV2	17	TRBD1	.	TRBJ1-1	TGTGCCAGTCGCAAGGGGGCGCGGGACCTCGGTAACACTGAAGCTTTCTTT	CASRKGARDLGNTEAFF
TRBV14	16	.	once	TRBJ1-3	TGTGCCAGCAGCCAGCGAAAATTCCCTTCTGGAAACACCATATATTTT	CASSQRKFPSGNTIYF
TRBV6-6	14	.	.	TRBJ2-3	TGTGCCAGCAGTTACGGATCCGCGGGTGATACGCAGTATTTT	CASSYGSAGDTQYF
TRBV5-1	15	TRBD1	.	TRBJ1-2	TGCGCCAGCAGCTTGGAACGACAGGGGGCCTACGGCTACACCTTC	CASSLERQGAYGYTF
TRBV9	16	.	.	TRBJ2-1	TGTGCCAGCAGCGTAGCCCTGGGTGGGACTTACAATGAGCAGTTCTTC	CASSVALGGTYNEQFF
TRBV9	14	.	.	TRBJ1-2	TGTGCCAGCAGCGCCGGCCCAGGGCCCTATGGCTACACCTTC	CASSAGPGPYGYTF
TRBV2	13	TRBD1	once	TRBJ1-6	TGTGCCAGCACCCCGGGACAGGGTACCCCCCTCCACTTT	CASTPGQGTPLHF
TRBV19	16	.	.	TRBJ2-2	TGTGCCAGTAGTCCGGGACTGGATCTTACTACCGGGGAGCTGTTTTTT	CASSPGLDLTTGELFF
TRBV9	15	.	.	TRBJ1-3	TGTGCCAGCAGCGTAGGCGGGTACCCTGGAAACACCATATATTTT	CASSVGGYPGNTIYF
TRBV5-4	15	TRBD1	.	TRBJ2-1	TGTGCCAGCAGCTCGGGGACAGGGGAATTCAATGAGCAGTTCTTC	CASSSGTGEFNEQFF
TRBV6-4	15	TRBD2	.	TRBJ2-3	TGTGCCAGCAGTGACTCAAGCGGGGGCACAGATACGCAGTATTTT	CASSDSSGGTDTQYF
TRBV28	14	TRBD1	.	TRBJ1-5	TGTGCCGGCCGGACAGGGGGCGCGAGTCAGCCCCAGCATTTT	CAGRTGGASQPQHF
TRBV5-4	14	.	.	TRBJ2-5	TGTGCCAGCAGCCCTGGACTTTACCAAGAGACCCAGTACTTC	CASSPGLYQETQYF
TRBV19	15	TRBD2	.	TRBJ2-1	TGTGCCAGTACTAGCGGGGGGCCGACCTACAATGAGCAGTTCTTC	CASTSGGPTYNEQFF
TRBV15	16	.	.	TRBJ2-1	TGTGCCACCAGCAGAGCTCGTACGGGCTCCTACAATGAGCAGTTCTTC	CATSRARTGSYNEQFF
TRBV5-1	14	.	.	TRBJ2-7	TGCGCCAGCAACCTGGACACGAACCCTTACGAGCAGTACTTC	CASNLDTNPYEQYF
TRBV20-1	11	.	.	TRBJ1-2	TGCAGTGTCACACCGTTTGATGGCTACACCTTC	CSVTPFDGYTF
TRBV11-2	13	.	.	TRBJ1-4	TGTGCCAGCAGCTTCGGCGGGGATGAAAAACTGTTTTTT	CASSFGGDEKLFF
TRBV30	14	.	once	TRBJ1-2	TGTGCCTGGACGCCACTACACGCTAACTATGGCTACACCTTC	CAWTPLHANYGYTF
TRBV27	18	TRBD1	.	TRBJ2-2	TGTGCCAGCAACTATGGGGGGGACAGGGGGCTTGGCACCGGGGAGCTGTTTTTT	CASNYGGDRGLGTGELFF
TRBV15	17	TRBD2	.	TRBJ2-2	TGTGCCACCAGCAGAGATGAGGGACTAGGGATATCCGGGGAGCTGTTTTTT	CATSRDEGLGISGELFF
TRBV5-1	14	TRBD1	.	TRBJ1-2	TGCGCCAGCAGCCCTGGACAGGGGAACTATGGCTACACCTTC	CASSPGQGNYGYTF
TRBV7-8	19	.	.	TRBJ2-4	TGTGCCAGCAGCTGGATCGGGACTCACGTTCTGAGTCCGGAAAACATTCAGTACTTC	CASSWIGTHVLSPENIQYF
TRBV10-2	12	TRBD1	once	TRBJ2-7	TGCGCCAGCAGCCCCGACAGGGTGACCCGTTACTTC	CASSPDRVTRYF
TRBV2	13	TRBD1	.	TRBJ1-2	TGTGCCAGCAGTCAACAGGGGGGCTATGGCTACACCTTC	CASSQQGGYGYTF
TRBV7-2	12	.	.	TRBJ1-6	TGTGCCAGCAGCTTAGGCGGCTTAGTCCTCCACTTT	CASSLGGLVLHF
TRBV5-1	14	.	.	TRBJ1-3	TGCGCCAGCAGCCCCGGGGACTCTGGAAACACCATATATTTT	CASSPGDSGNTIYF
TRBV10-3	16	TRBD1	.	TRBJ1-3	TGTGCCATCAGCGGCCTCGACAGGGCCGTTGGAAACACCATATATTTT	CAISGLDRAVGNTIYF
TRBV18	13	.	.	TRBJ2-1	TGTGCCAGCTCACCACCCAGGCCTCATGAGCAGTTCTTC	CASSPPRPHEQFF
TRBV28	13	TRBD1	.	TRBJ1-2	TGTGCCAGCAGCCAACAGGGGCGCTATGGCTACACCTTC	CASSQQGRYGYTF